The 20 T cell receptor beta chains below come from one sample, sequenced in a study of blood T cell repertoires in COVID-19. The method was immunoSEQ multiplex PCR; TCRdb's version includes in-frame clones alone and lacks a portion of them. Here the sample spans 300,000 to 350,000 clones, 80% to 90% being singletons. Specimen: PBMCs or T cells enriched from blood (not recorded which). These TCRs come from a young man who had recovered from COVID-19.

This clone has only a few counts. The V and J genes are TRBV2 and TRBJ1-6; no reliable D call. Trimming cost V 7 bases and J 4 bases, with 8 bases left between them. This CDR3 region has 13 residues. From germline, CDR1 is SNHLY and CDR2 FYNNEI. CDR3 nucleotide sequence: TGTGCCAGCATCGGTCGGTATAATTCACCCCTCCACTTT. Encoded protein: CASIGRYNSPLHF.

This chain joins TRBV19 and TRBJ1-5; TRBD1 agrees at 8 bases. The J segment lost 5 bases and the V segment lost 5 bases, leaving 8 bases of the junction unmatched. The length of the CDR3 is 15 residues. Per the germline V gene, CDR1 is LNHDA and CDR2 is SQIVND (reference sequence). The DNA of the CDR3 is TGTGCCAGTAGTGTTTTCAGGGGGCTATATCAGCCCCAGCATTTT. This encodes CASSVFRGLYQPQHF.

This rearrangement joins TRBV12-3 or TRBV12-4 to TRBJ1-4; D ambiguous. This CDR3 has 13 amino acids. V lost 1 base to trimming and J lost 10 bases, with 10 bases between them. The CDR3: CASSLVEVGKLFF. CDR3 coding DNA: TGTGCCAGCAGTTTAGTCGAGGTGGGAAAACTGTTTTTT.

The chain has TRBV3-1 (or the pseudogene TRBV3-2) and TRBJ1-1; 10 positions match TRBD1. V was pared by 1 base and J by 8 bases, with 1 base of the junction left unmatched. The CDR3 is made up of 13 amino acids. The V gene's germline CDR1 is LGHDT and CDR2 YNNKEL (reference sequence). CDR3 sequence reads: CASSQGGQGEAFF. The DNA for the CDR3 is TGTGCCAGCAGCCAAGGGGGACAGGGGGAAGCTTTCTTT.

The V call is TRBV5-1, the J call TRBJ2-3, with D hard to call. With 2 bases removed from V and 2 bases from J, the gap between germline ends came to 9 bases. This CDR3 has 14 residues. Germline V gives CDR1 SGHRS, CDR2 YFSETQ. CDR3: CASSLEANTDTQYF. The CDR3 nucleotides are TGCGCCAGCAGCTTAGAGGCTAACACAGATACGCAGTATTTT.

The chain is built from TRBV5-4 and TRBJ2-5; TRBD1 matches at 10 bases. From germline, CDR1 is SGHNT and CDR2 YYREEE (reference sequence). The CDR3 runs 15 residues. The junction had 5 bases not matched to a gene; V was cut back by 4 bases and J by 2 bases. The CDR3 DNA reads as TGTGCCAGCAGCAACCGGACAGGGGGTCAAGAGACCCAGTACTTC. Protein sequence: CASSNRTGGQETQYF.

V gene TRBV3-1 (or the pseudogene TRBV3-2) combines with J gene TRBJ2-5, with 10 bases that match TRBD2. The CDR3 has 16 residues. The V gene's germline CDR1 is LGHDT and CDR2 YNNKEL (reference sequence). The J segment lost 4 bases and the V segment lost 5 bases, leaving 10 bases of the junction unmatched. Written as DNA, the CDR3 is TGTGCCAGCAGCAGCCGACCGGGACTAGCGATAGAGACCCAGTACTTC. Its translation: CASSSRPGLAIETQYF.

The chain joins TRBV11-2 to TRBJ2-7, with D maybe TRBD1 (5 bases). V was shortened by 1 base and J by 3 bases, with 13 bases between the two germline ends. Germline V gene sequence: CDR1 SGHAT, CDR2 FQNNGV. CDR3 length: 15 amino acids. DNA of the CDR3: TGTGCCAGCAGCTTAGCTTCGCAGGGCAACTACGAGCAGTACTTC. This gives the protein CASSLASQGNYEQYF. Combining the CDR3 with reference TRBV11-2 and TRBJ2-7 gives the whole variable domain EAGVAQSPRYKIIEKRQSVAFWCNPISGHATLYWYQQILGQGPKLLIQFQNNGVVDDSQLPKDRFSAERLKGVDSTLKIQPAKLEDSAVYLCASSLASQGNYEQYFGPGTRLTVT.

In its sample, this clone was seen a few times. The chain is built from TRBV11-2 and TRBJ1-1; D is ambiguous. The CDR3 totals 14 residues. Germline-derived CDR1 and CDR2 are SGHAT and FQNNGV. The ends were cut back, 4 bases at V and 0 bases at J, with 9 bases in the middle. The CDR3 nucleotides are TGTGCCAGCAGCTCGAGCCTCTTGAACACTGAAGCTTTCTTT. Translation gives CASSSSLLNTEAFF. The entire variable domain, with the rest obtained from reference TRBV11-2 and TRBJ1-1, is as follows: EAGVAQSPRYKIIEKRQSVAFWCNPISGHATLYWYQQILGQGPKLLIQFQNNGVVDDSQLPKDRFSAERLKGVDSTLKIQPAKLEDSAVYLCASSSSLLNTEAFFGQGTRLTVV.

The genes are TRBV28 and TRBJ1-5; tentative D call: TRBD1 (5 bases). This CDR3 has 13 amino acids. Trimming shortened V by 6 bases and J by 5 bases, and 11 bases separated the two germline ends. CDR1 and CDR2 from the germline V gene are MDHEN and SYDVKM. The CDR3 nucleotides read TGTGCCAGCAGGCAGGGTTGGGATCAGCCCCAGCATTTT. Its protein is CASRQGWDQPQHF. Combining the CDR3 with reference TRBV28 and TRBJ1-5 gives the whole variable domain DVKVTQSSRYLVKRTGEKVFLECVQDMDHENMFWYRQDPGLGLRLIYFSYDVKMKEKGDIPEGYSVSREKKERFSLILESASTNQTSMYLCASRQGWDQPQHFGDGTRLSIL.

This chain connects TRBV7-2 to TRBJ2-3, with D perhaps matching TRBD2 (5 bases). The CDR3 is 14 residues long. V lost 0 bases to trimming and J lost 7 bases, with 11 bases between them. The germline V gene has CDR1 SGHTA and CDR2 FQGNSA. Here the CDR3 DNA reads TGTGCCAGCAGCTTAGCTTCTAGCAGTAATACGCAGTATTTT. It encodes CASSLASSSNTQYF. The full variable domain, in which reference TRBV7-2 and TRBJ2-3 provide the parts outside the CDR3, is GAGVSQSPSNKVTEKGKDVELRCDPISGHTALYWYRQSLGQGLEFLIYFQGNSAPDKSGLPSDRFSAERTGGSVSTLTIQRTQQEDSAVYLCASSLASSSNTQYFGPGTRLTVL.

The rearrangement links TRBV2 to TRBJ2-7; 7 nucleotides match TRBD1. Germline loops: CDR1 SNHLY, CDR2 FYNNEI. The trim removed 7 bases at V and 0 bases at J, leaving 12 bases unmatched. The CDR3 runs 16 residues. CDR3 protein: CASTKGAPSSSYEQYF. Here the CDR3 DNA reads TGTGCCAGCACGAAGGGGGCCCCTTCGAGCTCCTACGAGCAGTACTTC.

This chain links TRBV7-5 with TRBJ2-7; the table's D call, TRBD1, has no DNA check behind it. TRBV7-5 represents a pseudogene. The CDR3 extends over 18 amino acids. The CDR3: CARSLEGGRKLHSYEQYF. The CDR3 DNA is TGTGCCAGAAGCTTAGAAGGGGGCAGGAAACTTCACTCCTACGAGCAGTACTTC.

V gene TRBV12-3 or TRBV12-4 combines with J gene TRBJ1-5, with unresolved D. The CDR3 spans 12 residues. V was trimmed by 4 bases and J by 7 bases, leaving 8 bases between them. The CDR3 bases are TGTGCCAGCAGTTCAACCGAGCAGCCCCAGCATTTT. It translates to CASSSTEQPQHF.

This clone was seen just once. The DNA for the CDR3 is TGTGCCAGTAGTATCATAGGGACAGGGGATTACGAGCAGTACTTC. It encodes CASSIIGTGDYEQYF. The chain links TRBV19 to TRBJ2-7; 10 positions agree with TRBD1. Looked up from germline, CDR1 is LNHDA and CDR2 is SQIVND (reference sequence). V was clipped by 3 bases and J by 4 bases; unmatched bases: 6. This CDR3 comprises 15 residues.

V is TRBV28 and J is TRBJ2-1; TRBD2 matches at 7 bases. Germline trimming cut 10 bases from V and 10 bases from J; bases unmatched to any gene: 19. This CDR3 spans 15 amino acids. From germline, CDR1 is MDHEN and CDR2 SYDVKM. CDR3 sequence reads: CATHHGLGGDGEQFF. For the CDR3, the DNA is TGTGCCACGCACCATGGACTAGGCGGGGATGGGGAGCAGTTCTTC.

The J gene is TRBJ2-7, the V gene TRBV2, with TRBD1 identical over 9 bases. V dropped 6 bases and J dropped 3; count of bases not matched to a gene: 9. CDR1 is SNHLY and CDR2 is FYNNEI in the germline V gene. This CDR3 has 15 residues. CDR3 in DNA: TGTGCCAGCAGGACCGGGACAGGGCGTATCTACGAGCAGTACTTC. Protein sequence: CASRTGTGRIYEQYF.

The table lists this clone with a few counts. The rearrangement links TRBV2 to TRBJ1-2, with TRBD1 matching 7 bases. The CDR3 is 13 residues long. J lost 8 bases, V lost 1 base, and 4 bases had no gene match. Germline V gene sequence: CDR1 SNHLY, CDR2 FYNNEI. The CDR3 coding sequence is TGTGCCAGCAGTGAAGAAGGGGGCGTGGGCTACACCTTC. It yields the protein CASSEEGGVGYTF.

Notes on this clone: Other DNA sequences within the sample encode an identical CDR3. This sequence joins TRBV5-1 and TRBJ2-3, with TRBD2 matching 11 bases. Germline-derived CDR1 and CDR2 are SGHRS and YFSETQ. With 4 bases clipped from V and 3 bases from J, the junction kept 4 bases outside the gene matches. CDR3 length equals 15 residues. The CDR3 reads CASSLSGGATDTQYF. As DNA, the CDR3 is TGCGCCAGCAGCCTTAGCGGGGGGGCGACAGATACGCAGTATTTT.

The chain combines TRBV28 with TRBJ2-7; D unresolved. Germline V gives CDR1 MDHEN, CDR2 SYDVKM. CDR3 length equals 13 residues. Trimming shortened V by 3 bases and J by 0 bases, and 6 bases separated the two germline ends. The CDR3 loop is CASSLKPSYEQYF. CDR3 in DNA: TGTGCCAGCAGTTTGAAGCCCTCCTACGAGCAGTACTTC.